This TCR beta chain was documented in a study of cytomegalovirus exposure and HLA in healthy donors. The germline gives CDR1 MNHNS, CDR2 SASEGT. The CDR3 length is 15 residues. V shed 6 bases, J shed 3 bases, and the junction held 8 bases outside the gene matches. Primers for the PCR totalled 60 Vbeta and 13 Jbeta. The data were produced by immunoSEQ multiplex PCR, yet TCRdb's version contains in-frame clones alone and is incomplete. The sample shows over 200,000 clones, approximately 70% of them seen only once. Broader study findings: Common viral pathogens (according to a later analysis) appeared linked to several of the most significant clusters. Presence/absence results assume similar sequencing depth per donor, which may not hold. In all likelihood, a cluster of highly shared sequence variants was a sequencing artifact.

Concerning this clone itself: The antigen is undetermined.

The sequenced sample consisted of PBMCs. The chain combines TRBV6-1 with TRBJ1-1; 9 nucleotides align to TRBD1. This TCR was sampled from a woman in her twenties or thirties in good health and CMV-seronegative. The CDR3 bases are TGTGCCAGCAGAAAACAGGGGGCGGGAGACACTGAAGCTTTCTTT. Translating it yields CASRKQGAGDTEAFF.